This TCR beta chain was sequenced in a study of regulatory T cells in long-lasting Graves disease. Study outcomes and limitations: Persistent disease exhibited a predilection for TRBV28, TRBJ1-2 and TRBJ2-5.

Arm-PCR of CDR3 regions and iRepertoire HTBI primers were used to build TCR beta libraries. In the authors' methods: Overall, samples carried 62 TRBV and some 15 TRBJ segments. TCRdb re-called the multiplex PCR reads with MiXCR, one entry per CDR3 protein. Clone size and V and J calls follow TCRdb, not the original study. The sample includes 350,000 to 550,000 distinct CDR3 sequences, around 13% seen only once; the top ten take around a sixth. Trimming took 2 bases from V and 8 from J, leaving 14 bases between them. The germline V gene has CDR1 SNHLY and CDR2 FYNNEI. The CDR3 contains 14 residues. Ten or more counts support this clonotype. What it binds is not known. Time point in this sample: newly diagnosed GD, antithyroid drugs for less than 3 months. Construction of the TCR library relied on RNA isolated from PBMCs. The data also belong to a second study, concerning T cells in Graves' hyperthyroidism and ophthalmopathy.

The source was peripheral blood mononuclear cells (PBMCs), collected at new diagnosis, from a patient treated with antithyroid drugs. The chain joins TRBV2 to TRBJ2-3; the D is unclear. This TCR came from a woman in her 50s with Graves disease. The CDR3: CASSESGPPSTQYF. Written as DNA, the CDR3 is TGTGCCAGCAGTGAATCTGGGCCTCCCTCTACGCAGTATTTT. The full variable domain, rest sourced from reference TRBV2 and TRBJ2-3, is EPEVTQTPSHQVTQMGQEVILRCVPISNHLYFYWYRQILGQKVEFLVSFYNNEISEKSEIFDDQFSVERPDGSNFTLKIRSTKLEDSAMYFCASSESGPPSTQYFGPGTRLTVL.